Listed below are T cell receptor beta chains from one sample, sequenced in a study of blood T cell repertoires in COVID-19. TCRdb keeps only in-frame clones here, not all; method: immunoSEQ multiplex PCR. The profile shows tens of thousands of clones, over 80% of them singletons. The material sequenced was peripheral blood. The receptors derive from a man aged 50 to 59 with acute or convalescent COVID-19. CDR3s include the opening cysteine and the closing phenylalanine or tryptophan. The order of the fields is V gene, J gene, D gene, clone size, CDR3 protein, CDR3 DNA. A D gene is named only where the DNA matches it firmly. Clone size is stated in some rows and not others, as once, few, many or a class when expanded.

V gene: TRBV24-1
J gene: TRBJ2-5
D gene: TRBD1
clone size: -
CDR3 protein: CATSRSGTGDETQYF
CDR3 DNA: TGTGCCACCAGTCGGTCCGGGACAGGTGACGAGACCCAGTACTTC

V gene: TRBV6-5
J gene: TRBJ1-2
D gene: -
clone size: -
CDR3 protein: CASSQQQGWGYTF
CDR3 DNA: TGTGCCAGCAGTCAACAACAGGGTTGGGGCTACACCTTC

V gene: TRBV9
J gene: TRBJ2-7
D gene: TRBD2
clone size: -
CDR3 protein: CASSVGGTSGFSYEQYF
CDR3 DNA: TGTGCCAGCAGCGTAGGCGGCACTAGCGGATTCTCCTACGAGCAGTACTTC

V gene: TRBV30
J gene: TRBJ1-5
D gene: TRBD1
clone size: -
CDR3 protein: CAWSRDRNQPQHF
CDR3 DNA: TGTGCCTGGAGTCGGGACAGAAATCAGCCCCAGCATTTT

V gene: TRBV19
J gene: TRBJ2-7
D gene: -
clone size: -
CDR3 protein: CASTSVLGREQYF
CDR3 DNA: TGTGCCAGTACCTCGGTCCTGGGGCGAGAGCAGTACTTC

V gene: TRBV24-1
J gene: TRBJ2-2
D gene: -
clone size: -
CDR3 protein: CATSDPGLTGELFF
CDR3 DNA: TGTGCCACCAGTGATCCAGGGCTCACCGGGGAGCTGTTTTTT

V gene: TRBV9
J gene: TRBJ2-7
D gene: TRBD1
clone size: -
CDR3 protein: CASSARDRVGNDYEQYF
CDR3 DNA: TGTGCCAGCAGCGCCCGGGACAGGGTGGGGAATGACTACGAGCAGTACTTC

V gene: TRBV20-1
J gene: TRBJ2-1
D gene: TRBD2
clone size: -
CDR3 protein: CSASRLAGNEQFF
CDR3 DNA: TGCAGTGCTAGTAGACTAGCGGGTAATGAGCAGTTCTTC

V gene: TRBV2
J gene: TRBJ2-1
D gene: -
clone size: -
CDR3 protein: CASSEFHRGWNEQFF
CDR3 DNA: TGTGCCAGCAGTGAATTCCATCGGGGATGGAATGAGCAGTTCTTC

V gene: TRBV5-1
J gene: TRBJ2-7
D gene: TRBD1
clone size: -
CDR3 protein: CASKVAGGNEQYF
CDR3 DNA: TGCGCCAGCAAGGTGGCAGGGGGAAACGAGCAGTACTTC

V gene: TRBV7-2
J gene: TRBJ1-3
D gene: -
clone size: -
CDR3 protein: CASSGWSKSGNTIYF
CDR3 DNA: TGTGCCAGCAGCGGGTGGAGTAAATCTGGAAACACCATATATTTT

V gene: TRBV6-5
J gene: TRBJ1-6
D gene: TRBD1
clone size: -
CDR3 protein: CASRPSTGTAPLHF
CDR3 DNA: TGTGCCAGCAGGCCCTCCACCGGGACAGCACCCCTCCACTTT

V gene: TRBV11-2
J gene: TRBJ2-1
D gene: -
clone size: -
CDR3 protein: CASSLGERQGGQFF
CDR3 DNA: TGTGCCAGCAGCTTAGGAGAGAGGCAGGGGGGTCAGTTCTTC

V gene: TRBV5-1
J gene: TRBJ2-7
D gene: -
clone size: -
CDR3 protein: CASSPRVLTYEQYF
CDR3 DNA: TGCGCCAGCAGCCCCCGGGTTCTCACCTACGAGCAGTACTTC

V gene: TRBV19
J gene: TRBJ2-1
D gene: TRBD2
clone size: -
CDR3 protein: CASSPGLADNEQFF
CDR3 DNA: TGTGCCAGTAGTCCGGGACTAGCCGATAATGAGCAGTTCTTC

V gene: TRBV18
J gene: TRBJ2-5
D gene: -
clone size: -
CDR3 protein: CASSDLSGSYQETQYF
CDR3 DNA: TGTGCCAGCTCAGACCTGTCGGGGTCTTACCAAGAGACCCAGTACTTC

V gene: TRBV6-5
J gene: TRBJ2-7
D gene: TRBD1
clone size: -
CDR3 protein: CASSSGTGREQYF
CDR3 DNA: TGTGCCAGCAGTTCCGGGACAGGGCGGGAGCAGTACTTC

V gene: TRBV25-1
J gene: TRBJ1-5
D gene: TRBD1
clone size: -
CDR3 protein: CASSEDRAQPQHF
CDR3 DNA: TGTGCCAGCAGTGAGGACAGGGCCCAGCCCCAGCATTTT

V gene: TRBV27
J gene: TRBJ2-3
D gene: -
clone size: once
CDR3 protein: CASSSLRTGWTDTQYF
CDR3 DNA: TGTGCCAGCAGTTCTCTGAGAACGGGATGGACAGATACGCAGTATTTT

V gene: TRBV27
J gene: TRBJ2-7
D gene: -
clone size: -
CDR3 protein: CASSLAGPYEQYF
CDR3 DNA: TGTGCCAGCAGTTTAGCGGGACCCTACGAGCAGTACTTC

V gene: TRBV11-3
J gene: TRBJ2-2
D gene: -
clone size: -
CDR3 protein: CASSPGRPGELFF
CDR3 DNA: TGTGCCAGCAGCCCAGGCAGACCCGGGGAGCTGTTTTTT

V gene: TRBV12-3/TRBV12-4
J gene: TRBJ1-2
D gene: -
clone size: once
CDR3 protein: CASSHDIYGYTF
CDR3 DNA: TGTGCCAGCAGTCACGACATCTATGGCTACACCTTC

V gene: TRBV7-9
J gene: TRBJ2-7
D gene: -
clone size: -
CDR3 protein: CASSPRGGGTLEQYF
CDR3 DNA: TGTGCCAGCAGCCCGAGGGGAGGGGGTACTCTCGAGCAGTACTTC

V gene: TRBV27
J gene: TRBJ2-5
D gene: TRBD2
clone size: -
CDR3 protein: CASRPIVSGLAEETQYF
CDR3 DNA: TGTGCCAGCAGACCCATAGTCTCGGGACTAGCAGAAGAGACCCAGTACTTC